This T cell receptor beta chain stems from a study of blood T cell repertoires in COVID-19. Germline V CDR1 and CDR2: MDHEN, SYDVKM. This CDR3 contains 12 residues. Deletions cut 7 bases from V and 0 bases from J, with 4 bases between. Assay used: immunoSEQ multiplex PCR; TCRdb lists only in-frame clones, some missing. The sample consists of about 400,000 clones, roughly 86% of them appearing once. This TCR came from a woman aged 25 to 45 who had recovered from COVID-19. J is TRBJ1-3 and V is TRBV28, with no clear D. What was sequenced was PBMCs or T cells enriched from blood (not recorded which). In DNA form, the CDR3 reads TGTGCCAGCAAACACTCTGGAAACACCATATATTTT. Translated: CASKHSGNTIYF.